Here is one T cell receptor beta chain with its context. The target antigen is unknown. Isolation per sample recovered at least 7 million PBMCs. The CDR3 runs to 14 residues. The trim removed 5 bases at V and 7 bases at J, leaving 5 bases unmatched. Per germline, CDR1 DFQATT and CDR2 SNEGSKA (reference sequence). A sample-barcoded 5' primer and a J-beta primer mix were used in a second PCR of roughly 7 to 12 cycles. One entry per CDR3 protein, called by TCRdb with MiXCR from the 5' RACE reads. The sample lists nearly 1 million distinct CDR3 sequences, about 51% seen once, with 20% to 25% in the top ten. These data come from a study of blood T cells in healthy people across ages. General study results and limits: Estimates of diversity drawn from one million T cells were considered underestimates.

V and J are TRBV20-1 and TRBJ2-1; TRBD2 aligns across 13 bases. This receptor was identified in a woman aged 60-70 years in good health. The sample taken for sequencing was blood. The CDR3 nucleotides are TGCAGTGCTTTACTAGCGGGGGGGTCAAATGAGCAGTTCTTC. It codes for CSALLAGGSNEQFF.